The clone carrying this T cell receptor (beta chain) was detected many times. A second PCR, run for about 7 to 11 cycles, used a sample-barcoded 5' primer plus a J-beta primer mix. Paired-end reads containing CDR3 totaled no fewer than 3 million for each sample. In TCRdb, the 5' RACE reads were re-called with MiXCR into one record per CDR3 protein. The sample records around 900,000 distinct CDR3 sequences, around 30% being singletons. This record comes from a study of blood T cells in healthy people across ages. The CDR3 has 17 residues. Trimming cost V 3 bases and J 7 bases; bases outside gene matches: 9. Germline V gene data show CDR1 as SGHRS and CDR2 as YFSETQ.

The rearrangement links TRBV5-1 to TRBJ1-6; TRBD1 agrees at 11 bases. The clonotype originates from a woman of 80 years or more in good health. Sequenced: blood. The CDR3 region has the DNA TGCGCCAGCAGCTCCGGACAGGGGGCGCCGGGGAATTCACCCCTCCACTTT. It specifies CASSSGQGAPGNSPLHF.